Listed here are 28 T cell receptor beta chains from one sample, sequenced in a study of blood T cells in healthy people across ages. Primed by a sample-barcoded 5' primer and a J-beta primer mix, a second PCR proceeded for about 6 to 11 cycles. TCRdb ran MiXCR on the 5' RACE reads and lists one entry per CDR3 protein. The data contain about 1,500,000 distinct CDR3 sequences, roughly 27% of them singletons. Input material: blood. These TCRs come from a young woman in good health.

This clonotype was found once. A read error may explain this, as a much larger clone is one base away. The chain links TRBV14 to TRBJ2-6, with D perhaps TRBD2 (7 bases). Germline CDR1 reads SGHDN; CDR2 reads FVKESK. The CDR3 spans 16 residues. CDR3 in DNA: TGTGCCAGCAGCCAAGGCGGGGGCAGTGGGACCAACGTCCTGACTTTC. Its translation is CASSQGGGSGTNVLTF.

The CDR3 sequence is CASSPGLPEETQYF. Written as DNA, the CDR3 is TGTGCCAGCAGCCCCGGACTGCCCGAAGAGACCCAGTACTTC. The V gene is TRBV7-2, the J gene TRBJ2-5; D might be TRBD2 (5 bases). This CDR3 has 14 amino acids. With 5 bases removed from V and 3 bases from J, the gap between germline ends came to 13 bases. In germline, CDR1 is SGHTA, CDR2 FQGNSA. Looking up the rest from reference TRBV7-2 and TRBJ2-5 gives the full variable domain: GAGVSQSPSNKVTEKGKDVELRCDPISGHTALYWYRQSLGQGLEFLIYFQGNSAPDKSGLPSDRFSAERTGGSVSTLTIQRTQQEDSAVYLCASSPGLPEETQYFGPGTRLLVL.

The chain uses TRBV20-1 and TRBJ1-2, with D unclear. The length of the CDR3 is 13 residues. Between the trimmed V and J ends, which lost 5 bases and 3 bases, there was a span of 13 bases. Germline V gene lookup returns CDR1 DFQATT and CDR2 SNEGSKA (reference sequence). The DNA for the CDR3 is TGCAGTGCTCGGGCCTACGGGGACTATGGCTACACCTTC. Translating it yields CSARAYGDYGYTF.

In this sample, this clonotype turned up many times. The genes are TRBV20-1 and TRBJ2-7; 9 bases line up with TRBD1. With 0 bases clipped from V and 3 bases from J, the junction kept 6 bases outside the gene matches. Germline CDR1 reads DFQATT; CDR2 reads SNEGSKA (reference sequence). The CDR3 length is 15 residues. CDR3 bases: TGCAGTGCTAGAGATTCGGGACAGGGCGACTACGAGCAGTACTTC. Protein product: CSARDSGQGDYEQYF.

V usage is TRBV19 and J usage is TRBJ2-7; 10 nucleotides agree with TRBD1. The germline V gene has CDR1 LNHDA and CDR2 SQIVND (reference sequence). With 3 bases clipped from V and 2 bases from J, the junction kept 1 base outside the gene matches. The CDR3 has 14 amino acids. CDR3 sequence reads: CASSMGTGAYEQYF. For the CDR3, the DNA is TGTGCCAGTAGTATGGGGACAGGGGCCTACGAGCAGTACTTC.

The V call is TRBV2, the J call TRBJ2-4, with D unresolved. The CDR3 consists of 14 residues. Germline CDR1 SNHLY, CDR2 FYNNEI. V was shortened by 8 bases and J by 7 bases, with 18 bases between the two germline ends. CDR3 DNA sequence: TGTGCCAGCCGCCAGAATCAGGTTTTGAACATTCAGTACTTC. Translated, it gives CASRQNQVLNIQYF.

The V call is TRBV7-9, the J call TRBJ2-5, with D uncertain. TRBJ2-7 explains the end of the DNA better; the J call may be wrong. The CDR3 loop spans 13 amino acids. The germline V gene encodes CDR1 SEHNR and CDR2 FQNEAQ (reference sequence). The chain's CDR3 is CASSLWSGGEQYF. DNA of the CDR3: TGTGCCAGCAGCTTATGGTCAGGCGGCGAGCAGTACTTC.

This clonotype was counted between two and nine times. A much larger clone differs from this one at a single base, so this may be a read error. This chain links TRBV6-1 with TRBJ1-5, with D perhaps matching TRBD1 (6 bases). Germline CDR1 and CDR2: MNHNS and SASEGT. The CDR3 sequence is 13 residues long. The CDR3 nucleotides read TGTACCAGCAGGTTAACAGGGCCTCAGCCCCAGCATTTT. As protein: CTSRLTGPQPQHF.

This clonotype showed up just a few times. This sequence joins TRBV6-6 and TRBJ2-5; TRBD2 aligns across 8 bases. J was trimmed by 2 bases and V by 7 bases; bases with no gene match: 6. The CDR3 loop spans 14 amino acids. Germline lookup yields CDR1 MNHNY and CDR2 SVGAGI (reference sequence). CDR3 in DNA: TGTGCCAGCACCTGGTCTAGCGGGCAAGAGACCCAGTACTTC. Translated: CASTWSSGQETQYF.

This clonotype was seen a handful of times. This rearrangement joins TRBV5-1 to TRBJ2-6; no reliable D call. The V end lost 7 bases, the J end lost 4 bases, and 15 bases lay between the germline ends. Germline CDR1 is SGHRS and CDR2 is YFSETQ. This CDR3 region has 15 residues. The CDR3 loop is CASSDTAIGANVLTF. The CDR3 region has the DNA TGCGCCAGCTCTGATACAGCTATCGGGGCCAACGTCCTGACTTTC.

This clonotype was detected many times. Germline is not matched at one junction end, which may reflect a read error. The gene calls are TRBV12-3 or TRBV12-4 and TRBJ2-7; 13 bases map to TRBD2. This CDR3 has 15 residues. CDR3 in DNA: TGCGCCAGCAGCTTGGGACTAGCGGGGCCCTACGAGCAGTACTTC. Protein product: CASSLGLAGPYEQYF.

This clonotype was counted a few times. This sequence may be a read error, since a much larger clone differs from it by one base. The chain has TRBV28 and TRBJ2-7, with 7 bases aligning to TRBD1. CDR3 length equals 13 residues. Germline V gene sequence: CDR1 MDHEN, CDR2 SYDVKM. Trimming removed 7 bases from V and 3 bases from J; junction bases left unmatched: 6. DNA of the CDR3: TGTGCCAGCATGGCAGGGGGTAGCTACGAGCAGTACTTC. Its translation: CASMAGGSYEQYF.

This chain joins TRBV6-2 or TRBV6-3 and TRBJ1-2, with a possible D match to TRBD1 (5 bases). The V and J ends lost 6 bases and 4 bases respectively, with 9 bases between them. Germline V gives CDR1 MNHEY, CDR2 SVGEGT. The CDR3 runs to 12 residues. The CDR3 DNA is TGTGCCAGCAGCGGACAACCCTATGGCTACACCTTC. Protein sequence: CASSGQPYGYTF.

This clonotype appeared many times. This chain connects TRBV27 to TRBJ2-7; TRBD2 matches at 9 bases. Germline CDR1 reads MNHEY; CDR2 reads SMNVEV (reference sequence). The CDR3 is 17 residues long. J gave up 6 bases and V 10 bases, and 22 bases lay outside the gene matches. CDR3: CAKRMVAGVRKTTEQYF. The CDR3 bases are TGTGCCAAGAGAATGGTAGCGGGAGTGAGGAAGACTACCGAGCAGTACTTC.

This clonotype was counted ten times or more. This chain joins TRBV5-5 and TRBJ2-7; 9 bases align to TRBD1. This CDR3 is built from 17 residues. V was clipped by 2 bases and J by 2 bases; unmatched bases: 11. CDR1 is SGHKS and CDR2 is YYEKEE in the germline V gene (reference sequence). The CDR3 is CASSFLAGQGFPYEQYF. The CDR3 DNA reads as TGTGCCAGCAGCTTCCTCGCGGGACAGGGCTTCCCCTACGAGCAGTACTTC.

The chain links TRBV2 to TRBJ2-7, with no clear D. The CDR3 extends over 14 amino acids. Trimming shortened V by 1 base and J by 6 bases, and 13 bases separated the two germline ends. Germline assignment: CDR1 SNHLY and CDR2 FYNNEI. The CDR3 loop is CASSEVVVVSEQYF. In DNA form, the CDR3 reads TGTGCCAGCAGTGAAGTCGTCGTCGTATCCGAGCAGTACTTC.

V and J are TRBV20-1 and TRBJ1-1; tentatively, D is TRBD1 (6 bases). The CDR3 totals 13 residues. Germline CDR1 reads DFQATT; CDR2 reads SNEGSKA (reference sequence). V lost 0 bases, J lost 7 bases, and 12 bases lay in between. The CDR3 sequence is CSAREWGAGEAFF. CDR3 sequence (DNA): TGCAGTGCTAGAGAGTGGGGGGCGGGTGAAGCTTTCTTT.

The chain joins TRBV12-3 or TRBV12-4 to TRBJ2-7; the match to TRBD2 covers 9 bases. This CDR3 is built from 15 residues. Trimming at V came to 2 bases and at J to 13 bases, leaving 15 bases not matched to a gene. The DNA of the CDR3 is TGTGCCAGCAGTTTAAGTAGCGGGAGCCCCTACGTGCAATACTTC. Its protein is CASSLSSGSPYVQYF.

This clonotype was counted a single time. Being one base from a much bigger clone, this may be a read error. The rearrangement joins TRBV29-1 to TRBJ2-1; D possibly corresponds to TRBD2 (5 bases). The CDR3 loop spans 14 amino acids. Germline loops: CDR1 SQVTM, CDR2 ANQGSEA. CDR3 protein: CSIEDLEEGNEQFF. The CDR3 DNA sequence: TGCAGCATTGAAGATCTGGAGGAAGGGAATGAGCAGTTCTTC.

This sequence joins TRBV12-3 or TRBV12-4 and TRBJ1-2, with 9 bases matching TRBD1. The CDR3 consists of 12 residues. The ends lost 3 bases at V and 12 bases at J; junction bases unmatched: 5. The CDR3 loop is CASSFSGTGNTF. CDR3 nucleotide sequence: TGTGCCAGCAGTTTTTCCGGGACAGGGAACACCTTC.

The chain combines TRBV14 with TRBJ1-2; unclear D gene. The CDR3 runs 11 residues. The germline V gene has CDR1 SGHDN and CDR2 FVKESK. Trimming left V 1 base short and J 10 bases short, with 7 bases between. This CDR3 reads CASSQGRLYTF. In DNA form, the CDR3 reads TGTGCCAGCAGCCAAGGCCGGCTCTACACCTTC.

The chain joins TRBV3-1 to TRBJ2-5; D possibly uses TRBD1 or TRBD2 (5 bases each). The DNA matches TRBJ2-7 better at its end, which makes the J call doubtful. This CDR3 has 13 amino acids. CDR1 and CDR2 from the germline V gene are LGHDT and YNNKEL (reference sequence). This CDR3 is CASSHRESGEQYF. DNA of the CDR3: TGTGCCAGCAGCCACAGGGAGTCGGGCGAGCAGTACTTC.

The J gene is TRBJ2-4, the V gene TRBV5-5; D gene unclear. The CDR3 is 12 amino acids. The germline gives CDR1 SGHKS, CDR2 YYEKEE (reference sequence). Trimming took 3 bases from V and 5 from J, leaving 6 bases between them. CDR3 nucleotides: TGTGCCAGCAGCTCTCGGGAAAACATTCAGTACTTC. As protein: CASSSRENIQYF.

This clonotype was counted many times. This chain links TRBV24-1 with TRBJ1-2; D is unclear. The CDR3 sequence is 14 residues long. V lost 1 base and J lost 0, with 5 bases in between. The germline gives CDR1 KGHDR, CDR2 SFDVKD. The CDR3 sequence: CATSDFGANYGYTF. The CDR3 region has the DNA TGTGCCACCAGTGATTTCGGAGCTAACTATGGCTACACCTTC.

The J gene is TRBJ1-2, the V gene TRBV12-3 or TRBV12-4, with 9 nucleotides matching TRBD1. J was trimmed by 8 bases and V by 4 bases; bases with no gene match: 14. The CDR3 contains 16 residues. CDR3 amino acids: CASSSRGQGFDAGYTF. The CDR3 nucleotides are TGTGCCAGCAGTTCGCGAGGACAGGGGTTCGACGCAGGCTACACCTTC.

The chain uses TRBV10-3 and TRBJ2-3; no definite D call. Looked up from germline, CDR1 is ENHRY and CDR2 is SYGVKD. The V end lost 2 bases, the J end lost 4 bases, and 7 bases lay between the germline ends. There are 13 residues in the CDR3. Written as DNA, the CDR3 is TGTGCCATCAGTGAGGGACCATCAGATACGCAGTATTTT. Translating it yields CAISEGPSDTQYF.

Only a few counts were recorded for this clonotype. This chain connects TRBV5-1 to TRBJ2-1; TRBD1 might be the D (7 bases). This CDR3 is built from 17 residues. Trimming took 2 bases from V and 0 from J, leaving 15 bases between them. Germline assignment: CDR1 SGHRS and CDR2 YFSETQ. The CDR3 reads CASSFPGGLGSYNEQFF. DNA for the CDR3: TGCGCCAGCAGCTTTCCAGGGGGGTTGGGCTCCTACAATGAGCAGTTCTTC.

As concerns this clonotype: One base away lies a much larger clone, so this may be a sequencing read error. The chain employs TRBV25-1 and TRBJ2-4, with D possibly TRBD2 on 6 matching bases. The CDR3 consists of 14 residues. The ends were cut back, 8 bases at V and 9 bases at J, with 20 bases in the middle. CDR1 is MGHDK and CDR2 is SYGVNS in the germline V gene. The CDR3 spells CASGPSAGRSIQYF. The CDR3 DNA is TGTGCCAGCGGCCCCTCGGCAGGGAGGAGCATTCAGTACTTC.